Below, one TCR beta chain is given with its context. The CDR3 contains 14 residues. Per the germline V gene, CDR1 is LGHNA and CDR2 is YSLEER. Trimming removed 2 bases from V and 4 bases from J; junction bases left unmatched: 1. Sequenced by immunoSEQ multiplex PCR; TCRdb stores in-frame clones only, minus some. The table shows about 22,000 clones, with 70% to 90% occurring only once. This sample is drawn from a study of OX40 agonist ivuxolimab in advanced cancers. Sequenced material: CD4+ or CD8+ T cells sorted from blood, taken in a trial of the OX40 agonist ivuxolimab. The sequence came from an adult with an advanced solid tumor such as melanoma, head and neck, liver or kidney cancer. The chain uses TRBV4-3 and TRBJ2-1; 8 nucleotides agree with TRBD2. Here the CDR3 DNA reads TGCGCCAGCAGCCAAACTAGCGGTTACAATGAGCAGTTCTTC. It specifies CASSQTSGYNEQFF.